What follows are 12 T cell receptor beta chains derived from one specimen sequenced in a study of T cell repertoires in cytomegalovirus infection. MiXCR, run by TCRdb on the reads, gives a single entry per CDR3 protein. The profile shows some 440,000 distinct CDR3 sequences, under 40% of them singletons. Sample: PBMCs. The source is a human donor in good health (CMV status not recorded). Some clones in this sample may be carry-over from other donors' samples.

V usage is TRBV2 and J usage is TRBJ2-7, with TRBD1 as a possible D gene (5 bases). The CDR3 consists of 15 residues. Germline V CDR1 and CDR2: SNHLY, FYNNEI. V gave up 6 bases and J gave up 2 bases, with 17 bases separating them. CDR3 amino acids: CASRELQAAPYEQYF. CDR3 sequence (DNA): TGTGCCAGCAGGGAACTACAGGCAGCCCCCTACGAGCAGTACTTC. Full variable domain (outside the CDR3, taken from reference TRBV2 and TRBJ2-7): EPEVTQTPSHQVTQMGQEVILRCVPISNHLYFYWYRQILGQKVEFLVSFYNNEISEKSEIFDDQFSVERPDGSNFTLKIRSTKLEDSAMYFCASRELQAAPYEQYFGPGTRLTVT.

This clonotype has just a few counts. The rearrangement uses TRBV19 and TRBJ2-5; D perhaps matches TRBD2 (5 bases). The germline gives CDR1 LNHDA, CDR2 SQIVND (reference sequence). The CDR3 extends over 15 amino acids. Trimming took 7 bases from V and 5 from J, leaving 20 bases between them. CDR3 in DNA: TGTGCCAGTACCCCCACGGGAACTACTTCTGAGACCCAGTACTTC. It specifies CASTPTGTTSETQYF.

This clonotype was counted many times. This sequence joins TRBV7-8 and TRBJ2-7; D uncertain. CDR1 is SGHVS, CDR2 FQNEAQ, per germline. The CDR3 contains 12 residues. Trimming shortened V by 4 bases and J by 6 bases, and 10 bases separated the two germline ends. The CDR3 nucleotides are TGTGCCAGCAGCTCGAGGACGGGCGAGCAGTACTTC. Translation gives CASSSRTGEQYF.

This clonotype was seen ten or more times. The chain combines TRBV19 with TRBJ1-1; D not certain. V was trimmed by 0 bases and J by 0 bases, leaving 2 bases between them. The CDR3 consists of 13 residues. Germline V gene lookup returns CDR1 LNHDA and CDR2 SQIVND (reference sequence). The chain's CDR3 is CASSIDLNTEAFF. CDR3 nucleotide sequence: TGTGCCAGTAGTATAGACCTGAACACTGAAGCTTTCTTT.

The rearrangement joins TRBV19 to TRBJ1-3; D may be TRBD1 (5 bases). The CDR3 runs 18 residues. Deletions cut 0 bases from V and 1 base from J, with 16 bases between. Germline V gene sequence: CDR1 LNHDA, CDR2 SQIVND (reference sequence). CDR3 DNA: TGTGCCAGTAGTATAGATCTCGACAGCCACCCTTCTGGAAACACCATATATTTT. Its translation is CASSIDLDSHPSGNTIYF. Complete variable domain (other parts from reference TRBV19 and TRBJ1-3): DGGITQSPKYLFRKEGQNVTLSCEQNLNHDAMYWYRQDPGQGLRLIYYSQIVNDFQKGDIAEGYSVSREKKESFPLTVTSAQKNPTAFYLCASSIDLDSHPSGNTIYFGEGSWLTVV.

This clonotype was found many times. This chain uses TRBV7-2 with TRBJ2-1; D is perhaps TRBD2 (7 bases). Trimming pared 5 bases from V and 0 bases from J, leaving 17 bases between. Germline assignment: CDR1 SGHTA and CDR2 FQGNSA. This CDR3 has 17 amino acids. The CDR3 spells CASSPGRRGPSYNEQFF. The CDR3 DNA sequence: TGTGCCAGCAGCCCAGGCCGGCGGGGGCCCTCCTACAATGAGCAGTTCTTC. Filled out from reference TRBV7-2 and TRBJ2-1, the complete variable domain reads GAGVSQSPSNKVTEKGKDVELRCDPISGHTALYWYRQSLGQGLEFLIYFQGNSAPDKSGLPSDRFSAERTGGSVSTLTIQRTQQEDSAVYLCASSPGRRGPSYNEQFFGPGTRLTVL.

CDR3 in DNA: TGTGCCAGCAGCCAAGAATTGGACGGGGAGCTGTTTTTT. This translates into CASSQELDGELFF. The rearrangement joins TRBV14 to TRBJ2-2; no firm D call. The germline V and J ends were trimmed by 0 bases and 7 bases, with 6 bases remaining between them. Germline V CDR1 and CDR2: SGHDN, FVKESK. The CDR3 contains 13 residues.

Remarks on this clonotype: A read error may be the cause here, since a much bigger clone is one base away. This rearrangement joins TRBV28 to TRBJ2-5, with no clear D. The CDR3 consists of 12 residues. CDR1 is MDHEN, CDR2 SYDVKM, per germline. V was pared by 3 bases and J by 1 base, with 3 bases between. The DNA of the CDR3 is TGTGCCAGCAGTTTTATCCAAGAGACCCAGTACTTC. This gives the protein CASSFIQETQYF.

In this sample, this clonotype turned up many times. V and J are TRBV7-8 and TRBJ2-2; 9 bases agree with TRBD2. CDR3 length: 16 amino acids. Germline V CDR1 and CDR2: SGHVS, FQNEAQ. Unmatched junction bases numbered 5, after V lost 5 bases and J lost 1 base. The chain's CDR3 is CASSPYSGGNTGELFF. The CDR3 DNA sequence: TGTGCCAGCAGCCCCTATAGCGGGGGGAACACCGGGGAGCTGTTTTTT.

Here the CDR3 reads CASSRLIDEKLFF. The DNA for the CDR3 is TGTGCCAGCAGTCGTCTCATCGATGAAAAACTGTTTTTT. The chain carries TRBV28 and TRBJ1-4; no clear D. Trimming shortened V by 5 bases and J by 6 bases, and 10 bases separated the two germline ends. Germline CDR1 and CDR2: MDHEN and SYDVKM. The CDR3 is 13 residues long.

This clonotype was observed many times. The chain carries TRBV7-9 and TRBJ2-3; the D gene is possibly TRBD2 (5 bases). The CDR3 consists of 15 residues. Germline values: CDR1 SEHNR, CDR2 FQNEAQ (reference sequence). V lost 3 bases and J 3 bases, leaving 13 bases between the germline ends. Written as DNA, the CDR3 is TGTGCCAGCAGCTTCCGGGAATTATCTACAGATACGCAGTATTTT. This codes for CASSFRELSTDTQYF.

The chain carries TRBV6-1 and TRBJ2-3; 8 bases line up with TRBD2. Trimming removed 5 bases from V and 3 bases from J; junction bases left unmatched: 10. Germline CDR1 and CDR2: MNHNS and SASEGT. This CDR3 contains 16 residues. CDR3 amino acids: CASSYWGSGVTDTQYF. CDR3 DNA sequence: TGTGCCAGCAGTTATTGGGGTAGCGGGGTAACAGATACGCAGTATTTT.